The following is a T cell receptor (beta chain) sequence with its context. The antigen remains unidentified. Germline V gene data show CDR1 as SGHVS and CDR2 as FQNEAQ. Trimming removed 3 bases from V and 6 bases from J, with 19 bases in between. This CDR3 contains 16 residues. These data originate in a study of shared clonotypes between healthy human individuals. General observations from the study: Among donors, sharing of clonotypes was expected to be affected by sequencing depth. Clonotype sharing across a few donors was observed for 4% to 5.5% of naive CD4 clonotypes. Naive subsets typically showed greater estimated richness than memory subsets.

TCRdb's copy holds only in-frame clones and misses some; the assay was immunoSEQ multiplex PCR. In the table there are around 180,000 clones, 85% to 95% of which are singletons. This clonotype was sampled from a woman aged 30 to 39 in good health. The V call is TRBV7-8, the J call TRBJ2-3; no clear D gene. Sample: naive CD4+ T cells sorted from blood. Subset described: CD45RA+ positively selected. The CDR3 sequence: CASSLGFGSGRDTQYF. Written as DNA, the CDR3 is TGTGCCAGCAGCTTGGGGTTTGGGTCTGGAAGGGATACGCAGTATTTT.